One and the same sample provided the 20 T cell receptor beta chains below, sequenced in a study of blood T cell repertoires in COVID-19. Clones were read by immunoSEQ multiplex PCR, and TCRdb kept only the in-frame ones, dropping some. The repertoire holds a few hundred thousand clones, with under 90% as singletons. Specimen: PBMCs or T cells enriched from blood (not recorded which). The receptors were gathered from a man between 25 and 39 years old with acute COVID-19.

Only one count was recorded for this clone. This chain uses TRBV12-3 or TRBV12-4 with TRBJ1-1; D gene unclear. CDR3 length equals 12 residues. With 3 bases removed from V and 3 bases from J, the gap between germline ends came to 5 bases. The CDR3 bases are TGTGCCAGCAGTTTTGACTACACTGAAGCTTTCTTT. This translates into CASSFDYTEAFF.

The chain's CDR3 is CASSYSQAGAGELFF. The CDR3 coding sequence is TGTGCCAGCAGTTACTCTCAGGCCGGGGCCGGGGAGCTGTTTTTT. The rearrangement joins TRBV6-6 to TRBJ2-2, with D perhaps matching TRBD2 (5 bases). CDR1 and CDR2 (germline): MNHNY, SVGAGI (reference sequence). This CDR3 is 15 amino acids long. Trimming shortened V by 0 bases and J by 6 bases, and 11 bases separated the two germline ends.

The V gene is TRBV7-9, the J gene TRBJ1-6; D may be TRBD1 (6 bases). There are 14 residues in the CDR3. Trimming took off 3 bases at V and 10 bases at J, with 13 bases between the two ends. Germline assignment: CDR1 SEHNR and CDR2 FQNEAQ (reference sequence). The CDR3 DNA is TGTGCCAGCAGCTTCAGGGGACCCGAATCACCCCTCCACTTT. Protein: CASSFRGPESPLHF.

This clone showed up many times. The DNA of the CDR3 is TGTGCCAGCAGTTTAGAATTAGCGCTATACAATGAGCAGTTCTTC. Residues: CASSLELALYNEQFF. The chain uses TRBV27 and TRBJ2-1; D might be TRBD2 (5 bases). Germline CDR1 reads MNHEY; CDR2 reads SMNVEV (reference sequence). V gave up 2 bases and J gave up 4 bases, with 12 bases separating them. The CDR3 contains 15 residues.

The gene calls are TRBV7-2 and TRBJ2-1, with TRBD2 as a possible D gene (5 bases). The germline V gene has CDR1 SGHTA and CDR2 FQGNSA. Trimming stripped 3 bases from V and 6 bases from J, with 15 bases between. There are 15 residues in the CDR3. As DNA, the CDR3 is TGTGCCAGCAGCTTCCGAAAACTAGTTTCCAATGAGCAGTTCTTC. It specifies CASSFRKLVSNEQFF.

J is TRBJ2-1 and V is TRBV7-2; no definite D call. Looked up from germline, CDR1 is SGHTA and CDR2 is FQGNSA. V was cut by 5 bases and J by 13 bases, with 12 bases left in between. The CDR3 has 11 residues. CDR3 region: CASSAHLEQFF. CDR3 coding DNA: TGTGCCAGCAGCGCCCACTTAGAACAGTTCTTC. The variable domain in full, completed from reference TRBV7-2 and TRBJ2-1, reads GAGVSQSPSNKVTEKGKDVELRCDPISGHTALYWYRQSLGQGLEFLIYFQGNSAPDKSGLPSDRFSAERTGGSVSTLTIQRTQQEDSAVYLCASSAHLEQFFGPGTRLTVL.

This rearrangement joins TRBV28 to TRBJ1-5; 8 nucleotides agree with TRBD1. From germline, CDR1 is MDHEN and CDR2 SYDVKM. After removal of 2 bases from V and 1 base from J, the junction contained 4 bases not matched to a gene. This CDR3 is built from 16 residues. The CDR3 loop is CASSLAGGGSNQPQHF. The CDR3 DNA is TGTGCCAGCAGTTTAGCAGGGGGCGGGAGCAATCAGCCCCAGCATTTT.

The V gene is TRBV24-1, the J gene TRBJ1-5; possible D gene TRBD1, 5 bases. Per germline, CDR1 KGHDR and CDR2 SFDVKD. This CDR3 has 16 amino acids. Trimming cost V 3 bases and J 3 bases, with 14 bases left between them. The CDR3 spells CATSDGNGGYNQPQHF. In DNA, the CDR3 is TGTGCCACCAGTGATGGGAACGGGGGTTACAATCAGCCCCAGCATTTT.

This rearrangement joins TRBV5-4 to TRBJ2-5; TRBD2 matches 8 bases. This CDR3 has 15 residues. V shed 3 bases, J shed 5 bases, and the junction held 9 bases outside the gene matches. Germline V gives CDR1 SGHNT, CDR2 YYREEE (reference sequence). This CDR3 reads CASSSKAGAGETQYF. The CDR3 DNA reads as TGTGCCAGCAGCTCCAAAGCGGGGGCGGGGGAGACCCAGTACTTC.

This clone is a singleton in its sample. The V call is TRBV11-3, the J call TRBJ2-7; 10 bases line up with TRBD2. There are 12 residues in the CDR3. Germline CDR1 SGHNT, CDR2 YENEEA. DNA of the CDR3: TGTGCCAGCAGCTTAGGAGGGACTAGCGTCCACGTC. Its protein is CASSLGGTSVHV.

This chain joins TRBV11-2 and TRBJ1-1; D not certain. Trimming shortened V by 5 bases and J by 4 bases, and 14 bases separated the two germline ends. The CDR3 loop spans 14 amino acids. Per the germline V gene, CDR1 is SGHAT and CDR2 is FQNNGV. CDR3 sequence reads: CASSAVGGRTEAFF. CDR3 bases: TGTGCCAGCAGCGCGGTGGGAGGGCGCACTGAAGCTTTCTTT.

This clone was picked up one time. The V and J genes are TRBV19 and TRBJ1-5; D unclear. The CDR3 contains 12 residues. With 6 bases removed from V and 5 bases from J, the gap between germline ends came to 8 bases. CDR1 and CDR2 (germline): LNHDA, SQIVND (reference sequence). The CDR3 is CASSRGDQPQHF. In nucleotides, the CDR3 is TGTGCCAGTAGCCGCGGGGATCAGCCCCAGCATTTT.

J is TRBJ2-1 and V is TRBV5-4, with D hard to call. Germline values: CDR1 SGHNT, CDR2 YYREEE (reference sequence). Trimming took off 0 bases at V and 0 bases at J, with 10 bases between the two ends. The CDR3 is made up of 16 amino acids. This chain's CDR3 is CASSLDPVSSYNEQFF. CDR3 nucleotide sequence: TGTGCCAGCAGCTTGGATCCGGTTAGCTCCTACAATGAGCAGTTCTTC.

This clone came up a few times. The chain links TRBV19 to TRBJ1-5, with D unclear. V lost 11 bases, J lost 5 bases, and 19 bases lay in between. The CDR3 length is 14 residues. Germline V gene data show CDR1 as LNHDA and CDR2 as SQIVND (reference sequence). CDR3 region: CALSEGRVHQPQHF. In DNA, the CDR3 is TGTGCCTTATCAGAGGGTAGAGTTCATCAGCCCCAGCATTTT.

This clone was picked up a small number of times. The chain combines TRBV7-9 with TRBJ1-1, with D unresolved. V lost 4 bases and J 4 bases, leaving 16 bases between the germline ends. Germline assignment: CDR1 SEHNR and CDR2 FQNEAQ (reference sequence). This CDR3 is built from 15 residues. DNA of the CDR3: TGTGCCAGCAGCTCCCCTGGCTTTATTATCACTGAAGCTTTCTTT. As protein: CASSSPGFIITEAFF. The entire variable domain, with the rest obtained from reference TRBV7-9 and TRBJ1-1, is as follows: DTGVSQNPRHKITKRGQNVTFRCDPISEHNRLYWYRQTLGQGPEFLTYFQNEAQLEKSRLLSDRFSAERPKGSFSTLEIQRTEQGDSAMYLCASSSPGFIITEAFFGQGTRLTVV.

This clone was observed a single time. This rearrangement joins TRBV15 to TRBJ1-6; 9 nucleotides match TRBD1. After removal of 0 bases from V and 9 bases from J, the junction contained 3 bases not matched to a gene. Germline V lookup: CDR1 LNHNV, CDR2 YYDKDF (reference sequence). CDR3 length equals 15 residues. The CDR3 bases are TGTGCCACCAGCAGAGACGGACAGGGGATTTCACCCCTCCACTTT. This codes for CATSRDGQGISPLHF.

The chain is built from TRBV7-9 and TRBJ2-2; 10 nucleotides line up with TRBD1. J gave up 2 bases and V 5 bases, and 8 bases lay outside the gene matches. The CDR3 is made up of 17 amino acids. Looked up from germline, CDR1 is SEHNR and CDR2 is FQNEAQ (reference sequence). CDR3 coding DNA: TGTGCCAGCAGCCCCTGGACAGGGGGTACAAACACCGGGGAGCTGTTTTTT. As protein: CASSPWTGGTNTGELFF.

This sequence joins TRBV5-6 and TRBJ1-4, with D maybe TRBD1 (5 bases). The CDR3 loop spans 14 amino acids. The ends were cut back, 4 bases at V and 8 bases at J, with 15 bases in the middle. Germline CDR1 SGHDT, CDR2 YYEEEE. This CDR3 reads CASSGDYGKEKLFF. The CDR3 bases are TGTGCCAGCAGCGGGGACTATGGGAAGGAAAAACTGTTTTTT.

The chain recombines TRBV24-1 with TRBJ2-7, with D tentatively TRBD2 (7 bases). The CDR3 spans 15 residues. Trimming pared 9 bases from V and 3 bases from J, leaving 20 bases between. The germline V gene has CDR1 KGHDR and CDR2 SFDVKD. The chain's CDR3 is CATEHSRGGDYEQYV. In DNA, the CDR3 is TGTGCCACCGAGCATTCCAGGGGAGGGGACTACGAGCAGTACGTC.

The chain is built from TRBV27 and TRBJ1-2; 8 bases agree with TRBD1. V lost 4 bases, J lost 8 bases, and 12 bases stayed unmatched. The CDR3 spans 15 residues. Germline V CDR1 and CDR2: MNHEY, SMNVEV (reference sequence). The CDR3 bases are TGTGCCAGCAGTTCCACCAAGACAGGGGTACGGGGCTACACCTTC. Encoded protein: CASSSTKTGVRGYTF.